This entry lists 22 T cell receptor beta chains sequenced from one sample in a study of control samples from healthy donors and cancer patients. Profiled with immunoSEQ multiplex PCR; TCRdb holds only in-frame clones, not every one. The sample lists over 85,000 clones; around nine tenths were seen once. Sequencing was carried out using PBMCs. All receptors derive from a woman in her fifties or sixties with lung cancer.

V and J are TRBV9 and TRBJ2-5; 8 positions agree with TRBD2. V lost 0 bases and J lost 0; bases outside the gene matches: 7. CDR1 and CDR2 from the germline V gene are SGDLS and YYNGEE. CDR3 length equals 17 residues. This chain's CDR3 is CASSVGDSGAYQETQYF. The CDR3 coding sequence is TGTGCCAGCAGCGTAGGGGATAGCGGGGCCTACCAAGAGACCCAGTACTTC.

This rearrangement joins TRBV29-1 to TRBJ1-2, with no clear D. Trimming removed 5 bases from V and 6 bases from J, with 7 bases in between. There are 10 residues in the CDR3. Germline CDR1 reads SQVTM; CDR2 reads ANQGSEA. The chain's CDR3 is CSVQRNGYTF. The CDR3 nucleotides read TGCAGCGTTCAACGGAATGGCTACACCTTC.

V usage is TRBV7-2 and J usage is TRBJ1-5; TRBD1 agrees at 8 bases. This CDR3 comprises 15 residues. V lost 5 bases and J lost 7; bases outside the gene matches: 10. Germline V gene data show CDR1 as SGHTA and CDR2 as FQGNSA. Written as DNA, the CDR3 is TGTGCCAGCAGCCCGACAACAGGGGGATGGCAGCCCCAGCATTTT. Protein: CASSPTTGGWQPQHF.

J is TRBJ1-2 and V is TRBV29-1, with D possibly being TRBD1 (6 bases). Trimming removed 6 bases from V and 4 bases from J, with 18 bases in between. Germline CDR1 reads SQVTM; CDR2 reads ANQGSEA. The CDR3 extends over 14 amino acids. The CDR3 DNA sequence: TGCAGCGTCCATCTTGGACAGTCTCTCTATGGCTACACCTTC. Translated: CSVHLGQSLYGYTF.

The J gene is TRBJ2-7, the V gene TRBV29-1; D may match TRBD1 or TRBD2 (6 bases each). Germline V gives CDR1 SQVTM, CDR2 ANQGSEA. Trimming cost V 6 bases and J 0 bases, with 15 bases left between them. There are 14 residues in the CDR3. The CDR3 coding sequence is TGCAGCGTCGGCGGGACACCCAGCTCCTACGAGCAGTACTTC. Its translation: CSVGGTPSSYEQYF.

J is TRBJ2-2 and V is TRBV6-5; TRBD1 agrees at 7 bases. The germline V gene encodes CDR1 MNHEY and CDR2 SVGAGI. This CDR3 is built from 15 residues. The junction had 9 bases not matched to a gene; V was cut back by 4 bases and J by 7 bases. The CDR3 sequence is CASSSSGQFNGELFF. DNA of the CDR3: TGTGCCAGCAGTTCCTCGGGACAGTTTAACGGGGAGCTGTTTTTT.

This clone is a singleton in its sample. The chain recombines TRBV25-1 with TRBJ2-5; D remains ambiguous. Germline V gene data show CDR1 as MGHDK and CDR2 as SYGVNS. The ends were cut back, 4 bases at V and 4 bases at J, with 4 bases in the middle. This CDR3 contains 11 residues. In nucleotides, the CDR3 is TGTGCCAGCAGTGCCGTAGAGACCCAGTACTTC. Protein: CASSAVETQYF.

The CDR3 DNA reads TGTGCCAGCAGCTCGTCACGGCTTAACACCGGGGAGCTGTTTTTT. Protein: CASSSSRLNTGELFF. The J gene is TRBJ2-2, the V gene TRBV11-2, with no clear D. Looked up from germline, CDR1 is SGHAT and CDR2 is FQNNGV. The CDR3 is 15 amino acids. V lost 4 bases, J lost 2 bases, and 11 bases lay in between.

The genes are TRBV6-2 or TRBV6-3 and TRBJ2-2, with D hard to call. This CDR3 comprises 15 residues. V lost 4 bases and J 6 bases, leaving 15 bases between the germline ends. Looked up from germline, CDR1 is MNHEY and CDR2 is SVGEGT. The DNA for the CDR3 is TGTGCCAGCAGTTCAGAACAGAATTGGGCCGGGGAGCTGTTTTTT. Translating it yields CASSSEQNWAGELFF.

This rearrangement joins TRBV6-2 or TRBV6-3 to TRBJ1-5, with TRBD1 matching 7 bases. CDR1 and CDR2 (germline): MNHEY, SVGEGT. The CDR3 consists of 18 residues. The V gene end was trimmed by 2 bases and the J gene end by 7 bases; junction bases not matched to a gene: 17. DNA for the CDR3: TGTGCCAGCAGTTACCCCGGGACAGCCTTGGGGGCAGGCCAGCCCCAGCATTTT. Protein sequence: CASSYPGTALGAGQPQHF.

The chain uses TRBV7-3 and TRBJ2-3; tentatively, D is TRBD1 or TRBD2 (5 bases each). V was cut by 2 bases and J by 2 bases, with 14 bases left in between. CDR1 and CDR2 (germline): SGHTA, FQGTGA. This CDR3 comprises 16 residues. CDR3 bases: TGTGCCAGCAGCTTATTTTCGGGACCTATCACAGATACGCAGTATTTT. Amino acid sequence: CASSLFSGPITDTQYF.

This rearrangement joins TRBV18 to TRBJ1-5; D remains ambiguous. Trimming removed 6 bases from V and 4 bases from J, with 7 bases in between. The V gene's germline CDR1 is KGHSH and CDR2 LQKENI. The CDR3 is 12 residues long. The CDR3 DNA follows: TGTGCCAGCTCCGTCACAAATCAGCCCCAGCATTTT. It is translated as CASSVTNQPQHF.

The J gene is TRBJ1-1, the V gene TRBV11-2; the match to TRBD1 covers 7 bases. The CDR3 contains 15 residues. V gave up 3 bases and J gave up 2 bases; unmatched junction bases: 6. CDR1 is SGHAT and CDR2 is FQNNGV in the germline V gene. The CDR3 sequence is CASSFLQGTNTEAFF. Here the CDR3 DNA reads TGTGCCAGCAGCTTCCTACAGGGGACCAACACTGAAGCTTTCTTT.

This chain links TRBV9 with TRBJ1-3; 8 positions agree with TRBD1. Losses at the gene ends were 3 bases for V and 3 bases for J; bases not matched to a gene: 8. Germline loops: CDR1 SGDLS, CDR2 YYNGEE. The CDR3 contains 16 residues. The CDR3 DNA reads as TGTGCCAGCAGCGACGGACAGGGACCCCGTGGAAACACCATATATTTT. Translation: CASSDGQGPRGNTIYF. Complete variable domain (other parts from reference TRBV9 and TRBJ1-3): DSGVTQTPKHLITATGQRVTLRCSPRSGDLSVYWYQQSLDQGLQFLIQYYNGEERAKGNILERFSAQQFPDLHSELNLSSLELGDSALYFCASSDGQGPRGNTIYFGEGSWLTVV.

The chain is built from TRBV14 and TRBJ2-3; unclear D gene. The CDR3 is 16 residues long. V was shortened by 1 base and J by 2 bases, with 13 bases between the two germline ends. Germline CDR1 is SGHDN and CDR2 is FVKESK. The DNA of the CDR3 is TGTGCCAGCAGCCAAGGGGTGTCAGCGCTCACAGATACGCAGTATTTT. Protein sequence: CASSQGVSALTDTQYF.

The gene calls are TRBV3-1 (or the pseudogene TRBV3-2) and TRBJ1-1, with no clear D. V dropped 1 base and J dropped 3 bases, with 12 bases sitting between them. Germline CDR1 reads LGHDT; CDR2 reads YNNKEL (reference sequence). CDR3 length: 15 residues. The CDR3, as DNA: TGTGCCAGCAGCCAAGTCTACAGATTTTACACTGAAGCTTTCTTT. Translation gives CASSQVYRFYTEAFF.

V is TRBV6-5 and J is TRBJ1-2, with a possible D match to TRBD1 (6 bases). V was pared by 2 bases and J by 7 bases, with 17 bases between. This CDR3 has 15 amino acids. CDR1 is MNHEY and CDR2 is SVGAGI in the germline V gene. The CDR3 DNA is TGTGCCAGCAGTTACAGTGGGGGGCCTAGAAGTGGCTACACCTTC. The encoded protein is CASSYSGGPRSGYTF.

The rearrangement links TRBV5-1 to TRBJ1-1; D unclear. The CDR3 extends over 13 amino acids. With 4 bases removed from V and 0 bases from J, the gap between germline ends came to 7 bases. CDR1 SGHRS and CDR2 YFSETQ come from the germline V gene. The CDR3 loop reads CASSPQLNTEAFF. CDR3 DNA: TGCGCCAGCAGCCCCCAGTTGAACACTGAAGCTTTCTTT.

This sequence joins TRBV12-3 or TRBV12-4 and TRBJ2-7; D is uncertain. V dropped 4 bases and J dropped 0 bases, with 4 bases sitting between them. The CDR3 sequence is 12 residues long. The CDR3 loop is CASSSTSYEQYF. CDR3 nucleotides: TGTGCCAGCAGTTCCACCTCCTACGAGCAGTACTTC.

This clone is medium-sized (0.01 to 0.1%) in the sample. The chain couples TRBV19 to TRBJ1-4; D is possibly TRBD1 (6 bases). Trimming cost V 7 bases and J 5 bases, with 14 bases left between them. In germline, CDR1 is LNHDA, CDR2 SQIVND (reference sequence). The CDR3 is 14 residues long. The CDR3 loop is CASTPQGPNEKLFF. The CDR3 nucleotides are TGTGCCAGTACCCCACAGGGCCCCAATGAAAAACTGTTTTTT.

The chain has TRBV4-1 and TRBJ1-6; perhaps TRBD1 as D (6 bases). The CDR3 length is 17 residues. Trimming cost V 0 bases and J 2 bases, with 11 bases left between them. In germline, CDR1 is MGHRA, CDR2 YSYEKL. The CDR3: CASSQEGRGTYNSPLHF. The CDR3 DNA reads as TGCGCCAGCAGCCAAGAGGGCAGGGGCACCTATAATTCACCCCTCCACTTT.

The chain combines TRBV29-1 with TRBJ1-2; unclear D gene. Germline V gives CDR1 SQVTM, CDR2 ANQGSEA. V was clipped by 6 bases and J by 4 bases, with 18 bases between them. The CDR3 runs to 14 residues. The CDR3 sequence is CSVGSELTSYGYTF. The CDR3 DNA sequence: TGCAGCGTCGGTTCCGAGCTAACTTCCTATGGCTACACCTTC.